Listed below are T cell receptor beta chains from one sample, sequenced in a study of cytomegalovirus exposure and HLA in healthy donors. Assay: immunoSEQ multiplex PCR; the TCRdb copy retains only in-frame clones and omits some. The table shows approximately 170,000 clones, with less than 85% occurring only once. The sequenced sample was PBMCs. The receptor source for this set is a man aged 25-45 years in good health and CMV-seropositive. Each CDR3 is given with its conserved first and last residue. Fields, in order: V gene, J gene, clone size, D gene, CDR3 DNA, CDR3 protein. D genes are given only for firm matches. Only some rows state a clone size, as once, few, many or a class for expanded clones.

V: TRBV9; J: TRBJ2-3; size: -; D: TRBD2; DNA: TGTGCCAGCAGCCGACTAGCGGATCCATTCACAGATACGCAGTATTTT; CDR3: CASSRLADPFTDTQYF
V: TRBV4-3; J: TRBJ2-3; size: -; D: -; DNA: TGCGCCAGCAGCCCGGGATACACAGATACGCAGTATTTT; CDR3: CASSPGYTDTQYF
V: TRBV27; J: TRBJ1-6; size: -; D: TRBD1; DNA: TGTGCCAGCAGTAGCCGGGACAGTGCACCCCTCCACTTT; CDR3: CASSSRDSAPLHF
V: TRBV2; J: TRBJ2-5; size: -; D: -; DNA: TGTGCCAGCTCCCAAGGGGCCGAGACCCAGTACTTC; CDR3: CASSQGAETQYF
V: TRBV7-8; J: TRBJ2-1; size: -; D: -; DNA: TGTGCCAGCAGCTTAGCGGGAGTCTACAATGAGCAGTTCTTC; CDR3: CASSLAGVYNEQFF
V: TRBV28; J: TRBJ2-4; size: -; D: TRBD1; DNA: TGTGCCAGCAGTCGACAGGGGAGCATTCAGTACTTC; CDR3: CASSRQGSIQYF
V: TRBV9; J: TRBJ2-7; size: once; D: -; DNA: TGTGCCAGCAGCGCCGAGGGGGGGTCCCTCTACGAGCAGTACTTC; CDR3: CASSAEGGSLYEQYF
V: TRBV18; J: TRBJ2-1; size: -; D: TRBD2; DNA: TGTGCCAGCTCACCAAAACTAGCGGGTAAGGATGAGCAGTTCTTC; CDR3: CASSPKLAGKDEQFF
V: TRBV9; J: TRBJ2-2; size: -; D: TRBD2; DNA: TGTGCCAGCAGTTCTAGCGGGGGCACCGGGGAGCTGTTTTTT; CDR3: CASSSSGGTGELFF
V: TRBV4-3; J: TRBJ1-4; size: -; D: TRBD1; DNA: TGCGCCAGCAGCCAAGATACAGGGGGCGCCGGGGAAAAACTGTTTTTT; CDR3: CASSQDTGGAGEKLFF
V: TRBV28; J: TRBJ2-7; size: -; D: TRBD2; DNA: TGTGCCAGCAGTTTAGGGTCGGGACTAGTAATATACGAGCAGTACTTC; CDR3: CASSLGSGLVIYEQYF
V: TRBV19; J: TRBJ1-2; size: -; D: -; DNA: TGTGCCAGTAAGGGCAGGGAGGAATGGGGCTACACCTTC; CDR3: CASKGREEWGYTF
V: TRBV7-2; J: TRBJ2-3; size: -; D: TRBD2; DNA: TGTGCCAGCAGCCCCCGACTAGCGGGAGCAGATACGCAGTATTTT; CDR3: CASSPRLAGADTQYF
V: TRBV27; J: TRBJ2-7; size: -; D: -; DNA: TGTGCCAGCAGTCTAACAGGGCAAGGCGAGCAGTACTTC; CDR3: CASSLTGQGEQYF
V: TRBV5-6; J: TRBJ1-3; size: -; D: -; DNA: TGTGCCAGCAGCTTGTCAACGGTGCCCTCTGGAAACACCATATATTTT; CDR3: CASSLSTVPSGNTIYF
V: TRBV4-3; J: TRBJ2-5; size: -; D: TRBD1; DNA: TGCGCCAGCAGCCAAAGGAAGACAGGGGGAGGAGAGACCCAGTACTTC; CDR3: CASSQRKTGGGETQYF
V: TRBV10-3; J: TRBJ2-3; size: few; D: -; DNA: TGTGCCATCAGTGAGCGAGGTGGCACAGATACGCAGTATTTT; CDR3: CAISERGGTDTQYF
V: TRBV30; J: TRBJ2-7; size: few; D: TRBD1; DNA: TGTGCCTGGAGGGGACAGGGAAAATACGAGCAGTACTTC; CDR3: CAWRGQGKYEQYF
V: TRBV25-1; J: TRBJ2-5; size: -; D: TRBD2; DNA: TGTGCCAGCAGTAGCGGGAGAGAGGGGGAGACCCAGTACTTC; CDR3: CASSSGREGETQYF
V: TRBV7-8; J: TRBJ2-7; size: -; D: -; DNA: TGTGCCAGCAGCCCCAGCGGTCGCGAGCAGTACTTC; CDR3: CASSPSGREQYF
V: TRBV18; J: TRBJ2-5; size: -; D: -; DNA: TGTGCCAGCTCTGGACTCAACCAAGAGACCCAGTACTTC; CDR3: CASSGLNQETQYF
V: TRBV29-1; J: TRBJ2-5; size: -; D: TRBD2; DNA: TGCAGCGTACGGGCGGGAGTCATGCAGACCCAGTACTTC; CDR3: CSVRAGVMQTQYF
V: TRBV6-5; J: TRBJ2-1; size: -; D: -; DNA: TGTGCCAGCAGCTCCTCAACAGGGACAGAGCAGTTCTTC; CDR3: CASSSSTGTEQFF
V: TRBV19; J: TRBJ2-1; size: few; D: -; DNA: TGTGCCAGTAGTATACCGGGGTACGAGCAGTTCTTC; CDR3: CASSIPGYEQFF
V: TRBV6-5; J: TRBJ2-7; size: -; D: -; DNA: TGTGCCAGCAGCCGCACCGAGATGCTCTACGAGCAGTACTTC; CDR3: CASSRTEMLYEQYF
V: TRBV7-6; J: TRBJ2-2; size: -; D: -; DNA: TGTGCCAGCAGCTTAGTTGCGGGACCTAACACCGGGGAGCTGTTTTTT; CDR3: CASSLVAGPNTGELFF
V: TRBV12-2; J: TRBJ1-1; size: -; D: -; DNA: TGTGCAAGTCGCTCTAAACGGGGGTCGGTCGACACTGAAGCTTTCTTT; CDR3: CASRSKRGSVDTEAFF
V: TRBV27; J: TRBJ2-1; size: once; D: TRBD2; DNA: TGTGCCAGCAGTTTGGGACTAGCGGGGGAGAGGGATGAGCAGTTCTTC; CDR3: CASSLGLAGERDEQFF
V: TRBV11-2; J: TRBJ1-5; size: -; D: -; DNA: TGTGCCAGCAGCTTACGGGGAGGAGAGAATCAGCCCCAGCATTTT; CDR3: CASSLRGGENQPQHF
V: TRBV4-3; J: TRBJ2-7; size: -; D: TRBD1; DNA: TGCGCCAGCAGCCAAGATGGGACAGCGTCCTACGAGCAGTACTTC; CDR3: CASSQDGTASYEQYF
V: TRBV5-1; J: TRBJ2-5; size: -; D: TRBD2; DNA: TGCGCCAGCAGCCCCCCCTATGGGGGGGAGCAGTACTTC; CDR3: CASSPPYGGEQYF